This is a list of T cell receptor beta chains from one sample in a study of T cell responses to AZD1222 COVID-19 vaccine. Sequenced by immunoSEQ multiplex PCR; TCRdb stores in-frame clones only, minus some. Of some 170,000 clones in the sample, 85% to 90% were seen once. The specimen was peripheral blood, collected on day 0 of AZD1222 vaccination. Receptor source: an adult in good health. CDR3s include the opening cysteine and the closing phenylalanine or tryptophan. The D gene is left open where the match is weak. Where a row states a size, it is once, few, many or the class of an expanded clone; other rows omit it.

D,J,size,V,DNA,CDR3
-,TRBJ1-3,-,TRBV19,TGTGCCAGTATGCGGACGGGGAATTGGGTCTCTGGAAACACCATATATTTT,CASMRTGNWVSGNTIYF
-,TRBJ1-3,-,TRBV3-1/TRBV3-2,TGTGCCAGCAGCCAAGCCACTGGAAACACCATATATTTT,CASSQATGNTIYF
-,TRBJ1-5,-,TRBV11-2,TGTGCCAGCAGCCCGGGACACTATCAGCCCCAGCATTTT,CASSPGHYQPQHF
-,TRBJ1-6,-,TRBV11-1,TGTGCCAGCAGCTTAATGGGGTCACCCCTCCACTTT,CASSLMGSPLHF
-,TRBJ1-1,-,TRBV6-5,TGTGCCAGCAGTTCCTGGGCCGAAGCTTTCTTT,CASSSWAEAFF
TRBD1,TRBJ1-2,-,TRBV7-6,TGTGCCAGCAGCCCCGCCGTTGACAGGGAGTTATCCTATGGCTACACCTTC,CASSPAVDRELSYGYTF
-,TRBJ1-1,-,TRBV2,TGTGCCAGCAGTGAAACGGCCCCCAGGGTGAACACTGAAGCTTTCTTT,CASSETAPRVNTEAFF
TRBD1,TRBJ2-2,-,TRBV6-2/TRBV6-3,TGTGCCAGCAGTTACGCTGGGACAGGTCCCGGGGAGCTGTTTTTT,CASSYAGTGPGELFF
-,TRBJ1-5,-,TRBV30,TGTGCCTGGAGTGTAACGCGAGGTACAAATACAAATCAGCCCCAGCATTTT,CAWSVTRGTNTNQPQHF
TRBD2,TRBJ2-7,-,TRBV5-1,TGCGCCAGCAGCTTGGACAGCGGACTAGCGGAGCAGTACTTC,CASSLDSGLAEQYF
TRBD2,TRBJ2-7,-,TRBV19,TGTGCCAGTAGTATTGCTAGCGGGAGTTCCTACGAGCAGTACTTC,CASSIASGSSYEQYF
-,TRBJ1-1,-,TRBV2,TGTGCCAGCAGCAACGGGGGGACTGAAGCTTTCTTT,CASSNGGTEAFF
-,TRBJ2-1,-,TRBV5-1,TGCGCCAGCAGCTTGCTTGGCGTTAGTAATCGGGGCTCCTACAATGAGCAGTTCTTC,CASSLLGVSNRGSYNEQFF
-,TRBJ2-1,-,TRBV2,TGTGCCAGCAGGAGGAGAGGGGGGGACTACAATGAGCAGTTCTTC,CASRRRGGDYNEQFF
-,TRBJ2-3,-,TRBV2,TGTGCCAGCAGTCTGACAGGTTCCGGTAGCACAGATACGCAGTATTTT,CASSLTGSGSTDTQYF
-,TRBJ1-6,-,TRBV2,TGTGCCAGCCGGACACCGAGCTCCTATAATTCACCCCTCCACTTT,CASRTPSSYNSPLHF
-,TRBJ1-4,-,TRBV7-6,TGTGCCAGCAGCTTAGGGGGGTCTAGTGAAAAACTGTTTTTT,CASSLGGSSEKLFF
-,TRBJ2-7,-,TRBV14,TGTGCCAGCAGCCAAGCGATTTACGAGCAGTACTTC,CASSQAIYEQYF
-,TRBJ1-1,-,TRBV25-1,TGTGCCAGCAGTGAATCAAACACTGAAGCTTTCTTT,CASSESNTEAFF
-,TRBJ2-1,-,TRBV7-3,TGTGCCAGCAGCTCGTCAGGGTATGAGCAGTTCTTC,CASSSSGYEQFF
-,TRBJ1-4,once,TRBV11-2,TGTGCCAGCAGCTTGTATGAAAAACTGTTTTTT,CASSLYEKLFF
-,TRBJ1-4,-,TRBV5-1,TGCGCCACCCGGAGGCAGGGAGGGTTTAATGAAAAACTGTTTTTT,CATRRQGGFNEKLFF
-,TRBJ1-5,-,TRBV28,TGTGCCAGCGAGATCCAGCGTAATCAGCCCCAGCATTTT,CASEIQRNQPQHF
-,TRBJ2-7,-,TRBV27,TGTGCCAGCAGTCTACAGGGTTACGAGCAGTACTTC,CASSLQGYEQYF
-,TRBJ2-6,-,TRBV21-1,TGTGCCAGCAGCAGGACGCTCAGGGATGAGGCCAACGTCCTGACTTTC,CASSRTLRDEANVLTF
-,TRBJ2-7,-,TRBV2,TGTGCGAGCCGTCCTCCGATCTCGAGGGACGAGCAGTACTTC,CASRPPISRDEQYF
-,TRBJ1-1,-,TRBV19,TGTGCCAGTAGTATATCAGGTGAAGCTTTCTTT,CASSISGEAFF